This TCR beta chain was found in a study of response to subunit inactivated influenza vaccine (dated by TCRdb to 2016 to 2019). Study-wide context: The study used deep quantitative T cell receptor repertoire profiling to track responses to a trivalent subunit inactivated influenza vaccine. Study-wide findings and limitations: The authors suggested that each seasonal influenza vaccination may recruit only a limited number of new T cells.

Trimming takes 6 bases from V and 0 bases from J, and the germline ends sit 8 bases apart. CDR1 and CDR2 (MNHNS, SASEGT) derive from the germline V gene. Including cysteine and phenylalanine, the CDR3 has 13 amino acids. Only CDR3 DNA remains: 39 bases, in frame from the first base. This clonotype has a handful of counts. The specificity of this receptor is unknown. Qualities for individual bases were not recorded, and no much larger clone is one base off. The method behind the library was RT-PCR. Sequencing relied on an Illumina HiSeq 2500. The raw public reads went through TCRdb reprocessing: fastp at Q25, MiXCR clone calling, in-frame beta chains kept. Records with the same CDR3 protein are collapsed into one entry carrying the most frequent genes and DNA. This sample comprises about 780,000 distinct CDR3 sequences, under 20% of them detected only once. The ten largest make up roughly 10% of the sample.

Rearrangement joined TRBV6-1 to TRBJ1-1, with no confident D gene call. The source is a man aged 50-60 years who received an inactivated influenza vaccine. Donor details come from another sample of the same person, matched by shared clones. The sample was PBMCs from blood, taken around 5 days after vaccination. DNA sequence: TGTGCCAGCAGAAGACCAATGAACACTGAAGCTTTCTTT. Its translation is CASRRPMNTEAFF.